This record concerns one T cell receptor (beta chain) sequence. This clonotype has a handful of counts. Its antigen remains unidentified. One base away there is no much larger clone; base qualities are not given. This sample is drawn from a study of T cell repertoires in cytomegalovirus infection (dated by TCRdb to between 2018 and 2021). The study in broad terms: The peptide stimulations were aimed at well-studied HLA-B-restricted epitopes as well as recently identified HLA-C-restricted CMV epitopes, whose presentation resists viral immunomodulation. Because public TCR beta signatures pointed to carriage of CMV infection together with the matching HLA type, the HLA type of each donor mattered for the analysis.

V and J lose 8 bases and 10 bases, and a span of 20 bases separates them. According to the germline V gene, CDR1 reads MNHEY and CDR2 reads SVGAGI. There are 13 amino acids in the CDR3, from cysteine to phenylalanine inclusive. Only the CDR3 DNA stays, 39 bases, in frame from base 1. The treatment or condition label, read with the paper, signifies: in vitro stimulation with specific CMV peptide epitopes to enrich CMV-specific T cells. General conclusions and limits of the study: The ex vivo response was dominated by HLA-C-restricted CMV-specific TCR beta clonotypes, which also provided the single most frequent clonotype in two of eight donors. In both this cohort and an independent roughly 350-donor cohort, the cumulative frequency of public TCR beta family members distinguished carriers of CMV infection plus the relevant HLA type.

These reads were obtained on an Illumina HiSeq 1500. TCRdb ran its own pipeline on the public reads, namely fastp trimming at Q25 and MiXCR clone calling, and kept in-frame beta chains. Each record represents a unique CDR3 protein, reported with the most common genes and DNA among its rows. The sample has about a million distinct CDR3 sequences on record, under 40% of them singletons. About an eighth of the sample rests with the top ten. The sequence links TRBV6-5 to TRBJ1-1; the D gene remains uncertain. Sample: cultured CD8+ T cells from PBMCs, taken from culture after CMV antigen stimulation. The sequence was collected from a human donor in good health (CMV status not recorded). Some clones in this sample may be carry-over from other donors' samples. The nucleotide sequence is TGTGCCAGCGCCGCCGGAACAAACATTTTAGCTTTCTTT. This yields the protein CASAAGTNILAFF.